Each of the 9 T cell receptor beta chains below was sequenced from the same sample in a study of T cell responses to AZD1222 COVID-19 vaccine. Profiled with immunoSEQ multiplex PCR; TCRdb holds only in-frame clones, not every one. The repertoire has around 150,000 clones, 85% to 90% of them found once; the top ten carry 4.3%. The material sequenced was peripheral blood, taken 28 days after the second AZD1222 dose. These receptors were collected from an adult who received the AZD1222 COVID-19 vaccine.

The chain recombines TRBV7-2 with TRBJ1-4; D remains ambiguous. The CDR3 is 14 residues long. Trimming took off 0 bases at V and 5 bases at J, with 7 bases between the two ends. Germline V gives CDR1 SGHTA, CDR2 FQGNSA. CDR3 nucleotides: TGTGCCAGCAGCTTAGCGGGTTCCAATGAAAAACTGTTTTTT. This codes for CASSLAGSNEKLFF. Combining the CDR3 with reference TRBV7-2 and TRBJ1-4 gives the whole variable domain GAGVSQSPSNKVTEKGKDVELRCDPISGHTALYWYRQSLGQGLEFLIYFQGNSAPDKSGLPSDRFSAERTGGSVSTLTIQRTQQEDSAVYLCASSLAGSNEKLFFGSGTQLSVL.

The chain has TRBV4-2 and TRBJ1-4; 7 bases map to TRBD1. Germline V gene data show CDR1 as LGHNA and CDR2 as YNFKEQ. V lost 1 base and J lost 6; bases outside the gene matches: 11. The CDR3 is 17 amino acids. CDR3 protein: CASSQGVRDSRHEKLFF. The CDR3 DNA sequence: TGTGCCAGCAGCCAAGGAGTCCGGGACAGCCGACATGAAAAACTGTTTTTT.

The CDR3 here is CASSHLPGHTLTYEQYF. For the CDR3, the DNA is TGCGCCAGCAGTCACCTTCCCGGGCACACGTTAACCTACGAGCAGTACTTC. J is TRBJ2-7 and V is TRBV23-1; no firm D call. TRBV23-1 is an ORF for which the function is uncertain. Trimming left V 3 bases short and J 2 bases short, with 20 bases between. The CDR3 extends over 17 amino acids.

This sequence joins TRBV3-1 (or the pseudogene TRBV3-2) and TRBJ2-7, with D perhaps TRBD2 (5 bases). Trimming pared 4 bases from V and 2 bases from J, leaving 9 bases between. Looked up from germline, CDR1 is LGHDT and CDR2 is YNNKEL (reference sequence). The CDR3 contains 13 residues. CDR3 amino acids: CASSPGVPYEQYF. The CDR3 DNA sequence: TGTGCCAGCAGCCCCGGGGTCCCCTACGAGCAGTACTTC.

The chain joins TRBV19 to TRBJ1-4; no reliable D call. The ends were cut back, 4 bases at V and 1 base at J, with 13 bases in the middle. This CDR3 is 16 amino acids long. Germline lookup yields CDR1 LNHDA and CDR2 SQIVND (reference sequence). The CDR3 here is CASSKHRIGTNEKLFF. In nucleotides, the CDR3 is TGTGCCAGTAGTAAACATCGTATCGGAACTAATGAAAAACTGTTTTTT.

This sequence joins TRBV9 and TRBJ1-4, with D hard to call. Looked up from germline, CDR1 is SGDLS and CDR2 is YYNGEE. V dropped 0 bases and J dropped 8 bases, with 14 bases sitting between them. There are 15 residues in the CDR3. This CDR3 reads CASSVGTVSQEKLFF. CDR3 sequence (DNA): TGTGCCAGCAGCGTAGGGACGGTTTCGCAGGAAAAACTGTTTTTT.

This chain connects TRBV7-2 to TRBJ2-7; the D gene is possibly TRBD1 (5 bases). V was clipped by 5 bases and J by 2 bases, with 13 bases between them. Looked up from germline, CDR1 is SGHTA and CDR2 is FQGNSA. This CDR3 is built from 14 residues. The DNA of the CDR3 is TGTGCCAGCAGCCCCAGGGTAAATCCCTACGAGCAGTACTTC. This gives the protein CASSPRVNPYEQYF.

V gene TRBV20-1 combines with J gene TRBJ1-1; D is unclear. Trimming stripped 6 bases from V and 3 bases from J, with 5 bases between. CDR1 is DFQATT and CDR2 is SNEGSKA in the germline V gene (reference sequence). CDR3 size: 10 residues. In DNA form, the CDR3 reads TGCAGTGCCGGATACACTGAAGCTTTCTTT. Encoded protein: CSAGYTEAFF.

The CDR3 DNA reads as TGTGCCACCAGTGATTCCCACTACAATGAGCAGTTCTTC. Translation gives CATSDSHYNEQFF. V is TRBV24-1 and J is TRBJ2-1; no definite D call. Looked up from germline, CDR1 is KGHDR and CDR2 is SFDVKD. CDR3 length: 13 residues. The V gene lost 2 bases and the J gene lost 3 bases, with 4 bases spanning the gap.